Listed below are T cell receptor beta chains from one sample, sequenced in a study of cytomegalovirus exposure and HLA in healthy donors. Data came from immunoSEQ multiplex PCR; TCRdb stores just in-frame clones and leaves some out. Counted here are approximately 100,000 clones, about 74% occurring once; the ten biggest clones make up roughly 3%. The sample was PBMCs. All receptors come from a female donor in good health and CMV-seronegative. Each CDR3 is given with its conserved first and last residue. The D gene is left open where the match is weak. Size is omitted from some rows. Given values are once, few, many or a class for expanded clones.

V gene	D gene	J gene	clone size	CDR3 protein	CDR3 DNA
TRBV6-1	.	TRBJ2-4	.	CASSELGIAKNIQYF	TGTGCCAGCAGTGAACTCGGGATAGCCAAAAACATTCAGTACTTC
TRBV7-9	.	TRBJ2-5	.	CSSSLGSRRQETQYF	TGTTCCAGCAGCTTGGGGAGCCGGCGGCAAGAGACCCAGTACTTC
TRBV30	.	TRBJ2-7	.	CASSGRGNGLYEQYF	TGTGCCTCCTCGGGGCGGGGAAACGGTCTCTACGAGCAGTACTTC
TRBV7-3	TRBD1	TRBJ1-1	.	CASSSSGTGVLGTEAFF	TGTGCCAGCAGCTCATCCGGGACAGGGGTATTGGGCACTGAAGCTTTCTTT
TRBV30	.	TRBJ1-1	few	CAWRTTANTEAFF	TGTGCCTGGAGAACGACAGCGAACACTGAAGCTTTCTTT
TRBV7-2	.	TRBJ2-7	.	CASSLTGQIEQYF	TGTGCCAGCAGCTTAACTGGACAGATCGAGCAGTACTTC
TRBV6-5	.	TRBJ2-5	.	CASSYQGGIQETQYF	TGTGCCAGCAGTTACCAGGGGGGAATTCAAGAGACCCAGTACTTC
TRBV13	TRBD1	TRBJ1-2	.	CASSARSGGAGYTF	TGTGCCAGCAGCGCGCGATCAGGGGGCGCGGGCTACACCTTC
TRBV27	.	TRBJ1-4	.	CASSLRPGTRNEKLFF	TGTGCCAGCAGTCTACGCCCAGGGACTAGAAATGAAAAACTGTTTTTT
TRBV6-4	.	TRBJ2-7	.	CASITKGRTIYYEQYF	TGTGCCAGCATCACTAAAGGACGGACAATCTACTACGAGCAGTACTTC
TRBV9	.	TRBJ1-2	.	CASSGKSSSYTF	TGTGCCAGCAGCGGAAAATCGAGCTCCTACACCTTC
TRBV6-4	TRBD1	TRBJ1-1	.	CASKIQGMNTEAFF	TGTGCCAGCAAGATACAGGGGATGAACACTGAAGCTTTCTTT
TRBV27	TRBD1	TRBJ1-5	few	CASSVTGRGGQPQHF	TGTGCCAGCAGTGTGACAGGGCGAGGGGGTCAGCCCCAGCATTTT
TRBV7-8	.	TRBJ2-3	once	CASSLEAGDTQYF	TGTGCCAGCAGCTTAGAAGCCGGAGATACGCAGTATTTT
TRBV2	TRBD1	TRBJ2-5	.	CASSAQGLRETQYF	TGTGCCAGCAGTGCACAGGGGCTGAGGGAGACCCAGTACTTC
TRBV5-8	.	TRBJ1-2	.	CASSPDSTNYGYTF	TGTGCCAGCAGTCCGGACAGCACTAACTATGGCTACACCTTC
TRBV18	.	TRBJ1-2	.	CASSYDSDYGYTF	TGTGCCAGCTCATATGACAGCGACTATGGCTACACCTTC
TRBV29-1	.	TRBJ1-1	.	CSVGAGNTEAFF	TGCAGCGTTGGGGCGGGGAACACTGAAGCTTTCTTT
TRBV29-1	.	TRBJ1-1	.	CSVALGIEAFF	TGCAGCGTGGCCCTTGGCATTGAAGCTTTCTTT
TRBV7-8	.	TRBJ2-5	.	CASSLTDLTLETQYF	TGTGCCAGCAGCTTGACAGACCTTACCTTAGAGACCCAGTACTTC
TRBV19	.	TRBJ1-5	.	CASSIDHPGVKPQHF	TGTGCCAGTAGTATAGATCACCCAGGGGTCAAGCCCCAGCATTTT
TRBV5-6	.	TRBJ2-7	.	CASSFNPDSYEQYF	TGTGCCAGCAGCTTTAACCCCGACAGCTACGAGCAGTACTTC
TRBV29-1	TRBD1	TRBJ2-7	.	CSGSTGSSYEQYF	TGCAGCGGATCGACAGGGAGCTCCTACGAGCAGTACTTC